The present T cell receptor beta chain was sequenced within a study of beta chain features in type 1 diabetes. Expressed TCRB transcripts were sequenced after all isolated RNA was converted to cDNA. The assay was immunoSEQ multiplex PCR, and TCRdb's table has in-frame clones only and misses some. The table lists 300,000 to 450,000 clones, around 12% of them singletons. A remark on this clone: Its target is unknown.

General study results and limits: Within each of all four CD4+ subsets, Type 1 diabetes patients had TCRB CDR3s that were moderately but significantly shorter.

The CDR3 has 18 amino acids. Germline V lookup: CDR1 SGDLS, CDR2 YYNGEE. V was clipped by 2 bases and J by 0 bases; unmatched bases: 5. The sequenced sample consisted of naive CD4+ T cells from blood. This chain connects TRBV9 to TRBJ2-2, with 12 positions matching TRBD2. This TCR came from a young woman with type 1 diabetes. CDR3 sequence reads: CASSVSLAGGSNTGELFF. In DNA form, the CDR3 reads TGTGCCAGCAGCGTTTCCCTAGCGGGGGGGTCGAACACCGGGGAGCTGTTTTTT. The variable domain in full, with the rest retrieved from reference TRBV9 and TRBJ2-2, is DSGVTQTPKHLITATGQRVTLRCSPRSGDLSVYWYQQSLDQGLQFLIQYYNGEERAKGNILERFSAQQFPDLHSELNLSSLELGDSALYFCASSVSLAGGSNTGELFFGEGSRLTVL.